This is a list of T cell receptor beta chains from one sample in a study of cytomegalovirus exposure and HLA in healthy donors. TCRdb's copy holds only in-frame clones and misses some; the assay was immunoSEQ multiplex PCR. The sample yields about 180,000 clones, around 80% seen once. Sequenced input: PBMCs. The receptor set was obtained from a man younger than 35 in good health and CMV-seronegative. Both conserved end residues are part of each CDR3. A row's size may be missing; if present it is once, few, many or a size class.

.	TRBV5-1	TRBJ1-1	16	CASSLDRKTPNTEAFF
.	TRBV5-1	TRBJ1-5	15	CASSLTPQGGQPQHF
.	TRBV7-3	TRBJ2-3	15	CASSLGRSSTDTQYF
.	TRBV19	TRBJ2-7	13	CASSISSTYEQYF
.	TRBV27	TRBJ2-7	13	CASSLGGRDEQYF
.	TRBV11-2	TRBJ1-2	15	CASSANRGLSRGYTF
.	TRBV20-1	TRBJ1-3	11	CSAGKGNTIYF
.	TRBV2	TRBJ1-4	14	CASSAQGTNEKLFF
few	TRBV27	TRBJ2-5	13	CASRLAGKETQYF
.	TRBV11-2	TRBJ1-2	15	CASSLVYGRVDGYTF
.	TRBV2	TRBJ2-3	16	CASSPFWTSEADTQYF
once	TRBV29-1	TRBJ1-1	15	CSVEGISQGATEAFF
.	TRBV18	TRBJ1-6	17	CASSESAGAGILPPLHF
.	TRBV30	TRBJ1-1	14	CAWNGDSWNTEAFF
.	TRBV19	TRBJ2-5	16	CASSISLAGGQETQYF
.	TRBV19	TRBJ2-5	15	CASSTPGQGWETQYF
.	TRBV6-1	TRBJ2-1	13	CASMKELYNEQFF
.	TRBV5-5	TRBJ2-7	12	CASATGSYEQYF
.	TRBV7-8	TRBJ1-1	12	CASSPKRSEAFF
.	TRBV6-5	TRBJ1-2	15	CASRGTGYRSGGYTF
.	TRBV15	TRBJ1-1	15	CATSKQGAGGTEAFF
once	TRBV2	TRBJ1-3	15	CASSPDRGTGNTIYF
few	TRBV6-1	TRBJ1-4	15	CASRDREATNEKLFF
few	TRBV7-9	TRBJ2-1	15	CASSSDFTRGNEQFF
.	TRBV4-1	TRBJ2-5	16	CASSQLYWGGQETQYF
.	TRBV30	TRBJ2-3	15	CAWSVGGVGADTQYF
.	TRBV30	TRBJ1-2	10	CAWTVYGYTF
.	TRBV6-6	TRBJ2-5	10	CATREGTQYF
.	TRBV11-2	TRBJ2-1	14	CASSLGPGGYEQFF
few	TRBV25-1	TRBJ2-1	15	CASSVPGQGQNEQFF
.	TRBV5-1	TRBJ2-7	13	CASSLGQSYEQYF
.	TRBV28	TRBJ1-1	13	CASSPRQLTEAFF